This note documents a single T cell receptor (beta chain) sequence. What it binds is not known. This sample stems from a study of T cell responses to AZD1222 COVID-19 vaccine. Study results and limitations: Variant regions that are unmutated are reportedly the target of nearly half of spike-specific TCRs. Donor demographics were predominantly white British with a female majority; clonal diversity may be underestimated.

Libraries were prepared by immunoSEQ multiplex PCR; TCRdb keeps only in-frame clonotypes and omits some of them. Among about 55,000 clones, around 90% were seen once, and the ten largest hold around 3.9%. Germline V gene sequence: CDR1 KGHSH, CDR2 LQKENI. V shed 3 bases and J shed 5 bases, with 8 bases lying between them. The CDR3 is made up of 12 amino acids. V and J are TRBV18 and TRBJ2-7; D is unresolved. Material: peripheral blood, obtained on day 0 of AZD1222 vaccination. This clonotype was obtained from an adult in good health. The CDR3 DNA sequence: TGTGCCAGCTCACCCGACTGGAACGAGCAGTACTTC. As protein: CASSPDWNEQYF. The complete variable domain, with remaining parts taken from reference TRBV18 and TRBJ2-7, reads NAGVMQNPRHLVRRRGQEARLRCSPMKGHSHVYWYRQLPEEGLKFMVYLQKENIIDESGMPKERFSAEFPKEGPSILRIQQVVRGDSAAYFCASSPDWNEQYFGPGTRLTVT.